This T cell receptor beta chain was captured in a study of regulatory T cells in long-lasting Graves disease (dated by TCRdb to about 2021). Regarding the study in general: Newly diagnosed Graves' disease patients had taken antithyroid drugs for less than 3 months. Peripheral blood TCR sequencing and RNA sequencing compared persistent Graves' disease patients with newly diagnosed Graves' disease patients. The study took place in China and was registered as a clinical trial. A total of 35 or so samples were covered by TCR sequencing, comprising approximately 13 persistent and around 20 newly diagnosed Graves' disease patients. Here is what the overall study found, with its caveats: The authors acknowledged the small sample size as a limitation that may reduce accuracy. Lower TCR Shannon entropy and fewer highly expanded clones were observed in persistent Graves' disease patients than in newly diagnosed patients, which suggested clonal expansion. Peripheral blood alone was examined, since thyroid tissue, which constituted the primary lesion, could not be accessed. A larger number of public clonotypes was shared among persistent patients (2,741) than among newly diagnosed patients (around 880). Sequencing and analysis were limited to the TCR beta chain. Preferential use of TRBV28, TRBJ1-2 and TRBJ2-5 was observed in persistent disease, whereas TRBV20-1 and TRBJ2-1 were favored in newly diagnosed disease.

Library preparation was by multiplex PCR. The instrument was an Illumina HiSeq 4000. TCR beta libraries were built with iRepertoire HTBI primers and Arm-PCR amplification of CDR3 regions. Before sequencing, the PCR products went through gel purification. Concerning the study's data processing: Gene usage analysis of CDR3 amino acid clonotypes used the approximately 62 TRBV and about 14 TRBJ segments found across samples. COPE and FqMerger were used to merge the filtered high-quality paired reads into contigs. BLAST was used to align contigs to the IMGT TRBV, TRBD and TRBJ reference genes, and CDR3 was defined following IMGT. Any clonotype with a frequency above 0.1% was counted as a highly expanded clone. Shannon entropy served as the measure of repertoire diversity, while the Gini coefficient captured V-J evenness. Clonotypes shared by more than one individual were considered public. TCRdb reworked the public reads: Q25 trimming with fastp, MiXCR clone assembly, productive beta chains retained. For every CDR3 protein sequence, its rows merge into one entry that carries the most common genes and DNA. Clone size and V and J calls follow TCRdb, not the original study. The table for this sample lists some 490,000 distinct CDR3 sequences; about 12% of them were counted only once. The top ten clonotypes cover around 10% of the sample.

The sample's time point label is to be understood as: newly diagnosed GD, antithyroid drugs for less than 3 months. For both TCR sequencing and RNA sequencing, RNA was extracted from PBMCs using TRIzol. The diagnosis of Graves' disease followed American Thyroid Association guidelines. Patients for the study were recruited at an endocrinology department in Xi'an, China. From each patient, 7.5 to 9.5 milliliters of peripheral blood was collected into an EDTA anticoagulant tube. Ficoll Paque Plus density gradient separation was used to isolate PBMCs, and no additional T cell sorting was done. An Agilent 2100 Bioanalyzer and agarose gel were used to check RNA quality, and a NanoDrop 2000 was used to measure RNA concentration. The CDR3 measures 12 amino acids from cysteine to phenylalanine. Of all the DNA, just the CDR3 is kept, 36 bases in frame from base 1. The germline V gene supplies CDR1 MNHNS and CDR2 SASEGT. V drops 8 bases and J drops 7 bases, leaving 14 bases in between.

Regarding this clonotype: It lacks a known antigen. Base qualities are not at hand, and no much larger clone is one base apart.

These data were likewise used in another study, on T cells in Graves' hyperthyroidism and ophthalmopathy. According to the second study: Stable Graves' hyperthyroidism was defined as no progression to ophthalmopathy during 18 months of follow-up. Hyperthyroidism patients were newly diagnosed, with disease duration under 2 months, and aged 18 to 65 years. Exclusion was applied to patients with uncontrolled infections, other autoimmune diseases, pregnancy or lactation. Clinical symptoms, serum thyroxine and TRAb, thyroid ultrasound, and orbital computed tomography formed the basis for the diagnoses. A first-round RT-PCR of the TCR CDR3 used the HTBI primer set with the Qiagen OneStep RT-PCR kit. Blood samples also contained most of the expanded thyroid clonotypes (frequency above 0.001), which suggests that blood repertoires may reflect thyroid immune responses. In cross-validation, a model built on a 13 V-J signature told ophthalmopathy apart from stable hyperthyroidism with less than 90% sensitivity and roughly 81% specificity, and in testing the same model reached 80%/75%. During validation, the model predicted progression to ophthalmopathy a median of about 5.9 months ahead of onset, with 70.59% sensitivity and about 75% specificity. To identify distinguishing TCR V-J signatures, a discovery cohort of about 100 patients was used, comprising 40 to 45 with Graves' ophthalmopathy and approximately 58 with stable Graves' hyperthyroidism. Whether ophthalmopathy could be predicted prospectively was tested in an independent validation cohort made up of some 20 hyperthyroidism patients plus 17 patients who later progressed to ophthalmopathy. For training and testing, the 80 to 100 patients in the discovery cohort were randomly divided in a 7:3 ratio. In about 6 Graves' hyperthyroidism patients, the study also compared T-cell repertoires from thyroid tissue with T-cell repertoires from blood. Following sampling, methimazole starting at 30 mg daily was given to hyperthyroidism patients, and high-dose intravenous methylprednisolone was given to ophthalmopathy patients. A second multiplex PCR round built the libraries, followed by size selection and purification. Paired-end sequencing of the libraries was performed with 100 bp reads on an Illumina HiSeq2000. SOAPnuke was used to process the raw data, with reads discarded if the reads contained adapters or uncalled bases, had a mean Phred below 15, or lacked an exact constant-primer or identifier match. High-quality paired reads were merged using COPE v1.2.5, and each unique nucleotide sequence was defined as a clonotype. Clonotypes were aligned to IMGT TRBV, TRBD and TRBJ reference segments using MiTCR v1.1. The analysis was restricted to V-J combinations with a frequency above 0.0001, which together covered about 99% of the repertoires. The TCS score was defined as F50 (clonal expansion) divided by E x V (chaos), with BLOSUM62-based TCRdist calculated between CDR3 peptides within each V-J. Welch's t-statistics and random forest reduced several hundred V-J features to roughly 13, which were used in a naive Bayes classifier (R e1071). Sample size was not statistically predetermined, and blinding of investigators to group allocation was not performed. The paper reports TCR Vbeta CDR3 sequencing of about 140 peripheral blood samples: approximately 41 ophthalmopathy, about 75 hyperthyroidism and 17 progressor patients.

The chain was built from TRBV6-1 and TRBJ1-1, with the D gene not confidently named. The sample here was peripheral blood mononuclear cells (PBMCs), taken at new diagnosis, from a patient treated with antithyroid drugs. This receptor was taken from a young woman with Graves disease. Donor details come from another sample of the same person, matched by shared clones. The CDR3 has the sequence CASGNEDGEAFF. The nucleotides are TGTGCCAGCGGGAACGAAGACGGTGAAGCTTTCTTT.